This T cell receptor beta chain was identified in a study of cytomegalovirus exposure and HLA in healthy donors. Study in general: As an earlier analysis found, around 170 million T cells yielded approximately 110 million unique TCR beta sequences. Caucasian-associated ancestry cluster membership applied to about four fifths of approximately 420 genotyped donors. General study points: There were under 200 TCR beta chains listed as cytomegalovirus-associated.

CDR1 and CDR2 (germline): SGHRS, YFSETQ. The CDR3 totals 14 residues. The V gene lost 1 base and the J gene lost 4 bases, with 11 bases spanning the gap. Points on this clone: Its antigen is undetermined.

The study ran its PCR with 60 Vbeta and 13 Jbeta primers. Repertoires were generated with immunoSEQ multiplex PCR, while TCRdb's copy carries only in-frame clones and drops some. The sample shows about 41,000 clones, over 70% of them seen only once. The chain combines TRBV5-1 with TRBJ1-2, with unresolved D. This TCR came from a man aged 50-60 years in good health and CMV-seronegative. Sequencing input: PBMCs. In DNA form, the CDR3 reads TGCGCCAGCAGCTTGAGTCAGGAGGGCTATGGCTACACCTTC. This encodes CASSLSQEGYGYTF.